This TCR beta chain was sequenced for a study of Graves' ophthalmopathy and Graves' hyperthyroidism. Amplifying from RNA transcripts, the study obtained TCR beta CDR3 regions. In the first round, RT-PCR was carried out with HTBI primers, and a multiplex PCR formed the second round. One entry per CDR3 protein results from TCRdb running MiXCR on the multiplex PCR reads. The table lists roughly 610,000 distinct CDR3 sequences, about a fifth of them singletons. Diagnoses were established from clinical symptoms, serum thyroxine, TRAb, thyroid ultrasound and orbital computed tomography. The CDR3 runs 15 residues. CDR1 and CDR2 (germline): SGHAT, FQDESV (reference sequence). V shed 2 bases and J shed 6 bases, with 14 bases lying between them.

The sequence was collected from a young woman with stable Graves' hyperthyroidism. Some clones in this sample may be carry-over from other donors' samples. The chain links TRBV11-1 to TRBJ2-1; D gene ambiguous. Sequenced material: peripheral blood. In DNA form, the CDR3 reads TGTGCCAGCAGCTTAATCGGAGTCCCTCCCAATGAGCAGTTCTTC. Its protein is CASSLIGVPPNEQFF.